This is a list of T cell receptor beta chains from one sample in a study of OX40 agonist ivuxolimab in advanced cancers. The protocol was immunoSEQ multiplex PCR, while the TCRdb copy is restricted to in-frame clones and leaves out a portion. This table holds 60,000 or so clones, 85% to 90% found once. The sequenced sample was CD4+ or CD8+ T cells sorted from blood, obtained in a trial of the OX40 agonist ivuxolimab. These receptors were obtained from an adult with an advanced solid tumor such as melanoma, head and neck, liver or kidney cancer. Both conserved end residues are part of each CDR3. D genes are given only for firm matches. Clone size is shown for a subset of rows, as once, few, many or a class of expanded clone.

d_call j_call clone_size v_call cdr3_aa cdr3_nt
- TRBJ1-1 - TRBV28 CASSRRKGGTEAFF TGTGCCAGCAGCCGTAGAAAGGGGGGCACTGAAGCTTTCTTT
- TRBJ1-2 - TRBV14 CASSQVSGAVLLEGYTF TGTGCCAGCAGCCAAGTCTCTGGGGCCGTCTTGTTGGAGGGCTACACCTTC
- TRBJ1-1 few TRBV19 CASSLQMNTEAFF TGTGCCAGTAGTCTACAAATGAACACTGAAGCTTTCTTT
- TRBJ2-3 - TRBV4-1 CASSQGNSADTQYF TGCGCCAGCAGCCAAGGAAACAGCGCAGATACGCAGTATTTT
- TRBJ2-5 - TRBV30 CAWSRGFQETQYF TGTGCCTGGAGTAGGGGCTTCCAAGAGACCCAGTACTTC
- TRBJ2-7 - TRBV19 CASSIMTGSYEQYF TGTGCCAGTAGTATAATGACAGGATCCTACGAGCAGTACTTC
- TRBJ1-1 - TRBV18 CASFLDRNTEAFF TGTGCCAGCTTCCTCGACAGGAACACTGAAGCTTTCTTT
- TRBJ2-7 - TRBV13 CASSLYPKTYEQYF TGTGCCAGCAGCTTATACCCCAAAACCTACGAGCAGTACTTC
- TRBJ1-1 few TRBV7-2 CASSLRATGTEAFF TGTGCCAGCAGCTTAAGGGCTACGGGTACTGAAGCTTTCTTT
TRBD2 TRBJ2-5 - TRBV27 CASSLSWTSGRYETQYF TGTGCCAGCAGTTTATCGTGGACTAGCGGGAGGTACGAGACCCAGTACTTC
- TRBJ1-2 - TRBV4-2 CASSHLDRIDGYTF TGTGCCAGCAGCCATCTTGACAGGATCGATGGCTACACCTTC
TRBD1 TRBJ1-4 - TRBV9 CASSPGQGREKLFF TGTGCCAGCAGCCCGGGACAGGGACGTGAAAAACTGTTTTTT
- TRBJ1-1 few TRBV18 CASKQSGNTEAFF TGTGCCAGCAAACAGTCTGGGAACACTGAAGCTTTCTTT
- TRBJ1-2 once TRBV19 CASKDEGLNFYGYTF TGTGCCAGTAAGGATGAGGGACTGAACTTCTATGGCTACACCTTC
- TRBJ1-1 - TRBV19 CASGLGGTRNTEAFF TGTGCCAGTGGACTAGGAGGGACCCGGAACACTGAAGCTTTCTTT
TRBD2 TRBJ2-5 - TRBV18 CASSPGTKETQYF TGTGCCAGCTCACCGGGGACTAAAGAGACCCAGTACTTC
TRBD2 TRBJ2-7 once TRBV5-1 CASSPEQGLAGGEQYF TGCGCCAGCAGCCCGGAACAGGGACTAGCGGGAGGGGAGCAGTACTTC
- TRBJ2-1 - TRBV6-6 CASSSDGQLYNEQFF TGTGCCAGCAGTTCCGATGGACAGTTATACAATGAGCAGTTCTTC
- TRBJ2-6 - TRBV19 CASTPQGLVSGANVLTF TGTGCCAGTACCCCGCAGGGATTGGTTTCTGGGGCCAACGTCCTGACTTTC
- TRBJ1-6 - TRBV21-1 CASSKAGYRGNSPLHF TGTGCCAGCAGCAAAGCGGGGTACAGGGGGAATTCACCCCTCCACTTT
- TRBJ1-2 - TRBV7-2 CASSFVGNGYTF TGTGCCAGCAGCTTTGTAGGGAATGGCTACACCTTC
TRBD2 TRBJ2-3 - TRBV11-2 CASSLGNSGSTDTQYF TGTGCCAGCAGCTTAGGGAATAGCGGGAGCACAGATACGCAGTATTTT
- TRBJ2-5 - TRBV7-3 CASSLSGRGETQYF TGTGCCAGCAGCTTAAGCGGCCGAGGGGAGACCCAGTACTTC
- TRBJ1-5 - TRBV28 CASRDGNSNQPQHF TGTGCCAGCAGAGACGGAAATAGCAATCAGCCCCAGCATTTT
- TRBJ1-4 - TRBV5-1 CASSLDSALEKLFF TGCGCCAGCAGCTTGGACTCTGCTTTAGAAAAACTGTTTTTT
TRBD2 TRBJ2-7 - TRBV4-2 CASSQVGTTAYEQYF TGTGCCAGCAGCCAAGTCGGGACTACTGCCTACGAGCAGTACTTC
- TRBJ2-1 - TRBV2 CASSRIRGTNEQFF TGTGCCAGCAGTCGAATAAGAGGGACCAATGAGCAGTTCTTC
- TRBJ1-6 - TRBV30 CAGADNNSPLHF TGTGCCGGGGCAGATAATAATTCACCCCTCCACTTT
- TRBJ2-1 few TRBV7-3 CASSLGQYNEQFF TGTGCCAGCAGCCTCGGACAGTACAATGAGCAGTTCTTC
- TRBJ2-7 once TRBV7-8 CASSQDTLYEQYF TGTGCCAGCAGCCAGGACACTCTCTACGAGCAGTACTTC
- TRBJ2-1 - TRBV5-1 CASRERASVTGNEEFF TGCGCCAGCAGAGAGAGGGCGTCAGTTACCGGCAATGAAGAGTTCTTC
- TRBJ2-1 - TRBV14 CASSLLRESSYNEQFF TGTGCCAGCAGCCTTCTCAGGGAAAGCTCCTACAATGAGCAGTTCTTC
- TRBJ2-7 - TRBV13 CASSLGGSSYEQYF TGTGCCAGCAGCTTAGGCGGAAGCTCCTACGAGCAGTACTTC
TRBD1 TRBJ2-1 - TRBV2 CASSGTVNEQFF TGTGCCAGCAGCGGGACAGTAAATGAGCAGTTCTTC
TRBD1 TRBJ1-5 - TRBV4-1 CASSQLPGQTYSNQPQHF TGCGCCAGCAGCCAATTACCGGGACAGACGTATAGCAATCAGCCCCAGCATTTT
- TRBJ1-5 once TRBV28 CASSLSGAGAYQPQHF TGTGCCAGCAGTTTATCGGGCGCAGGGGCCTATCAGCCCCAGCATTTT
- TRBJ2-7 - TRBV18 CASSPSTEQYF TGTGCCAGCTCACCATCAACCGAGCAGTACTTC
- TRBJ2-6 - TRBV4-2 CASSQGRGSGANVLTF TGTGCCAGCAGCCAGGGGCGGGGCTCTGGGGCCAACGTCCTGACTTTC
TRBD2 TRBJ2-1 - TRBV11-3 CASSFGGGPYNEQFF TGTGCCAGCAGCTTTGGGGGAGGGCCTTACAATGAGCAGTTCTTC
- TRBJ2-6 - TRBV6-6 CASSWREGNGANVLTF TGTGCCAGCAGTTGGAGAGAAGGTAATGGGGCCAACGTCCTGACTTTC